This entry concerns a single T cell receptor (beta chain). Its specificity is unknown. CDR1 is LGHNA and CDR2 is YSLEER in the germline V gene. CDR3 length: 16 amino acids. V dropped 2 bases and J dropped 2 bases, with 13 bases sitting between them. The entry originates in a study of memory CD4+ T cells and cytomegalovirus serostatus. Study results and limitations: Each of approximately 63 CMV-associated TCRbeta sequences occurred in one to five individuals.

Profiling relied on immunoSEQ multiplex PCR, and the TCRdb table lists in-frame clones only, not all of them. The sample carries roughly 50,000 clones, around 80% recorded once. The sort gate was single viable CD3+CD4+CD8-CD45RO+ cells for memory CD4+ T cells. CD4+ T cells were isolated by positive magnetic selection. Sequenced sample: memory CD4+ T cells from blood. This clonotype originated in an adult in good health and CMV-seronegative. This chain joins TRBV4-3 and TRBJ1-3; D is possibly TRBD1 (5 bases). The CDR3, as DNA: TGCGCCAGCAGCCAAACCGGGGCCGCGGCTGGAAACACCATATATTTT. Translation gives CASSQTGAAAGNTIYF.